Listed below are T cell receptor beta chains from one sample, sequenced in a study of blood T cell repertoires in COVID-19. The protocol was immunoSEQ multiplex PCR, while the TCRdb copy is restricted to in-frame clones and leaves out a portion. The sample carries about 130,000 clones, 65% to 90% recorded once. Specimen: peripheral blood. The source is a woman between 55 and 75 years old with active or convalescent COVID-19. Both conserved end residues are part of each CDR3. The D gene is left open where the match is weak. Some rows have no size entry. The others give once, few or many, or a class for an expanded clone.

>TRBV6-5|TRBJ1-2|once|TRBD1
CASSRIGQGQGYTF
TGTGCCAGCAGTCGAATCGGACAGGGTCAAGGCTACACCTTC
>TRBV5-1|TRBJ1-3|-|-
CASSLQGVGNTIYF
TGCGCCAGCAGCTTGCAAGGAGTTGGAAACACCATATATTTT
>TRBV29-1|TRBJ2-7|-|-
CSVEDGGSSYEQYF
TGCAGCGTTGAAGATGGCGGTAGCTCCTACGAGCAGTACTTC
>TRBV19|TRBJ2-1|-|TRBD2
CASRLAESSYNEQFF
TGTGCCAGTAGGCTAGCGGAGAGCTCCTACAATGAGCAGTTCTTC
>TRBV5-1|TRBJ1-2|few|-
CASSLGQRDYGYTF
TGCGCCAGCAGCTTGGGACAGCGAGACTATGGCTACACCTTC
>TRBV28|TRBJ2-3|-|-
CASSPLSTGLGGFTDTQYF
TGTGCCAGCAGTCCCCTTTCGACAGGACTAGGAGGTTTTACAGATACGCAGTATTTT
>TRBV7-3|TRBJ2-1|-|TRBD2
CASSTLAGGYNEQFF
TGTGCCAGCAGCACCCTAGCGGGAGGGTACAATGAGCAGTTCTTC
>TRBV6-2/TRBV6-3|TRBJ1-1|-|TRBD1
CASSARQGKEAFF
TGTGCCAGCAGTGCAAGACAGGGGAAAGAAGCTTTCTTT
>TRBV10-3|TRBJ1-2|-|-
CAISVSVGDYGYTF
TGTGCCATCAGTGTTTCCGTAGGGGACTATGGCTACACCTTC
>TRBV7-3|TRBJ2-3|-|-
CASSLSARSTDTQYF
TGTGCCAGCAGCTTAAGTGCGCGGAGCACAGATACGCAGTATTTT
>TRBV10-3|TRBJ2-3|once|TRBD2
CAISETKGLLSTDTQYF
TGTGCCATCAGTGAGACAAAGGGACTACTTAGCACAGATACGCAGTATTTT
>TRBV6-5|TRBJ1-6|-|TRBD1
CASSRDGTGNSPLHF
TGTGCCAGCAGCCGAGACGGGACAGGGAATTCACCCCTCCACTTT
>TRBV27|TRBJ1-6|-|TRBD1
CASTGQGGSPLHF
TGTGCCAGCACCGGACAGGGGGGATCACCCCTCCACTTT
>TRBV7-3|TRBJ2-5|-|TRBD2
CASSRAGFSETQYF
TGTGCCAGCAGCCGAGCGGGATTTTCGGAGACCCAGTACTTC